The next 22 T cell receptor beta chains were all read from a single sample in a study of T-cell reconstitution after alpha-beta-depleted transplantation in children. The authors prepared the TCRbeta library with unique molecular identifiers. TCRdb reprocessed the PCR reads with MiXCR, giving one entry per CDR3 protein. The repertoire holds approximately 980,000 distinct CDR3 sequences, less than 30% seen once, with approximately 30% in the top ten. The specimen was PBMCs, mostly from graft donor cells, collected 360 days after TCRalphabeta/CD19-depleted stem cell transplant. These receptors were collected from a boy younger than two who had a stem cell transplant for SCID, so the T cells may come from the graft donor.

This clonotype has only a few counts. The V call is TRBV5-1, the J call TRBJ1-2; perhaps TRBD1 as D (6 bases). This CDR3 is 17 amino acids long. Trimming shortened V by 0 bases and J by 2 bases, and 17 bases separated the two germline ends. The germline V gene encodes CDR1 SGHRS and CDR2 YFSETQ. The CDR3 DNA follows: TGCGCCAGCAGCTTGGCCGCCCCCGGGGACACCAACTATGGCTACACCTTC. Its translation is CASSLAAPGDTNYGYTF.

V gene TRBV20-1 combines with J gene TRBJ1-6; 7 bases line up with TRBD1. V lost 3 bases and J lost 7; bases outside the gene matches: 15. CDR1 and CDR2 (germline): DFQATT, SNEGSKA (reference sequence). This CDR3 has 17 residues. The CDR3, as DNA: TGCAGTGCTAGGGAGGGGGGAACCAGGGGGGCAAATTCACCCCTCCACTTT. Its protein product is CSAREGGTRGANSPLHF.

This chain connects TRBV6-2 or TRBV6-3 to TRBJ2-3, with TRBD2 as a possible D gene (5 bases). The germline gives CDR1 MNHEY, CDR2 SVGEGT. V lost 6 bases and J 4 bases, leaving 20 bases between the germline ends. The CDR3 has 16 amino acids. The CDR3 protein is CASRPFTTPRADTQYF. The CDR3 DNA sequence: TGTGCCAGCAGGCCGTTCACAACCCCGAGGGCAGATACGCAGTATTTT.

J is TRBJ2-1 and V is TRBV2; 8 bases are shared with TRBD1. Germline values: CDR1 SNHLY, CDR2 FYNNEI. The CDR3 consists of 18 residues. Trimming took 6 bases from V and 8 from J; bases not matched to a gene: 21. Written as DNA, the CDR3 is TGTGCCAGCAGGGACAGGGTTAAAGAGTTTGACTGGTTCGATGAGCAGTTCTTC. It codes for CASRDRVKEFDWFDEQFF.

In its sample, this clonotype was seen many times. The J gene is TRBJ1-1, the V gene TRBV6-2 or TRBV6-3; a possible D gene is TRBD1 (5 bases). From germline, CDR1 is MNHEY and CDR2 SVGEGT. The V end was cut by 6 bases, the J end by 5 bases, with 13 bases between. The CDR3 extends over 13 amino acids. The CDR3 is CASRPTGTTEAFF. CDR3 DNA: TGTGCCAGCAGACCAACAGGCACTACTGAAGCTTTCTTT.

This clonotype has at least ten counts. The V call is TRBV12-3 or TRBV12-4, the J call TRBJ2-5, with 7 bases identical to TRBD1. The J segment lost 1 base and the V segment lost 4 bases, leaving 0 bases of the junction unmatched. There are 13 residues in the CDR3. The CDR3 DNA is TGTGCCAGCAGTTGGGACAGCCAAGAGACCCAGTACTTC. Translating it yields CASSWDSQETQYF.

The rearrangement uses TRBV12-3 or TRBV12-4 and TRBJ1-1; D is undetermined. The V and J ends lost 6 bases and 5 bases respectively, with 13 bases between them. The CDR3 runs to 13 residues. CDR3 protein: CASSRLLGTEAFF. CDR3 DNA sequence: TGTGCCAGCAGCCGCCTCCTGGGGACTGAAGCTTTCTTT.

This chain connects TRBV5-1 to TRBJ2-7, with D uncertain. The CDR3 spans 15 residues. V was pared by 4 bases and J by 2 bases, with 16 bases between. Germline V gene data show CDR1 as SGHRS and CDR2 as YFSETQ. As DNA, the CDR3 is TGCGCCAGCAGCATAAACAGTGAAAACACCTACGAGCAGTACTTC. It codes for CASSINSENTYEQYF.

The CDR3 is CASSERPGDGYTF. The DNA for the CDR3 is TGCGCCAGCAGTGAAAGGCCTGGGGATGGCTACACCTTC. The chain has TRBV10-2 and TRBJ1-2, with D unresolved. The CDR3 is 13 residues long. With 3 bases removed from V and 6 bases from J, the gap between germline ends came to 11 bases. Looked up from germline, CDR1 is WSHSY and CDR2 is SAAADI.

The sample holds a few counts of this clonotype. This rearrangement joins TRBV20-1 to TRBJ2-2; D unclear. The germline V gene has CDR1 DFQATT and CDR2 SNEGSKA (reference sequence). CDR3 length: 13 amino acids. V was trimmed by 3 bases and J by 7 bases, leaving 12 bases between them. The chain's CDR3 is CSASRQPGGELFF. The CDR3 region has the DNA TGCAGTGCTAGTAGGCAGCCCGGCGGGGAGCTGTTTTTT.

This clonotype occurred once. The V call is TRBV13, the J call TRBJ2-7, with D possibly being TRBD1 or TRBD2 (5 bases each). The CDR3 is 14 residues long. Trimming took 5 bases from V and 3 from J, leaving 14 bases between them. CDR1 is PRHDT and CDR2 is FYEKMQ in the germline V gene (reference sequence). Here the CDR3 reads CASSQVGVNYEQYF. In DNA, the CDR3 is TGTGCCAGCAGCCAGGTGGGGGTTAACTACGAGCAGTACTTC.

This clonotype turned up a few times. The genes are TRBV4-1 and TRBJ2-5, with 9 bases matching TRBD1. Germline loops: CDR1 MGHRA, CDR2 YSYEKL. The CDR3 loop spans 15 amino acids. J lost 4 bases, V lost 1 base, and 4 bases had no gene match. DNA of the CDR3: TGCGCCAGCAGCCAAGTTGGGACAGGGAGAGAGACCCAGTACTTC. This encodes CASSQVGTGRETQYF.

The chain employs TRBV5-1 and TRBJ2-3; 11 nucleotides match TRBD2. CDR1 is SGHRS, CDR2 YFSETQ, per germline. CDR3 length equals 17 residues. With 0 bases clipped from V and 6 bases from J, the junction kept 9 bases outside the gene matches. The CDR3 spells CASSLALTSGVRDTQYF. The CDR3 DNA reads as TGCGCCAGCAGCTTGGCCTTGACTAGCGGGGTCAGGGATACGCAGTATTTT.

A few counts support this clonotype. This chain joins TRBV7-8 and TRBJ2-7; 10 nucleotides align to TRBD1. Germline V gene sequence: CDR1 SGHVS, CDR2 FQNEAQ. Trimming took 2 bases from V and 5 from J; bases not matched to a gene: 6. This CDR3 has 15 residues. The CDR3 loop reads CASSLTAGTGDEQYF. The CDR3 DNA reads as TGTGCCAGCAGCTTAACCGCCGGGACAGGGGACGAGCAGTACTTC. Drawing the rest from reference TRBV7-8 and TRBJ2-7, the complete variable domain is GAGVSQSPRYKVAKRGQDVALRCDPISGHVSLFWYQQALGQGPEFLTYFQNEAQLDKSGLPSDRFFAERPEGSVSTLKIQRTQQEDSAVYLCASSLTAGTGDEQYFGPGTRLTVT.

V usage is TRBV29-1 and J usage is TRBJ1-1; 7 bases align to TRBD1. The CDR3 contains 13 residues. V gave up 6 bases and J gave up 3 bases; unmatched junction bases: 7. Per the germline V gene, CDR1 is SQVTM and CDR2 is ANQGSEA. CDR3 DNA: TGCAGCGTCGTACGACAGGGAGACACTGAAGCTTTCTTT. This translates into CSVVRQGDTEAFF.

The chain links TRBV7-2 to TRBJ2-1; 11 bases are shared with TRBD2. The CDR3 extends over 16 amino acids. CDR1 and CDR2 from the germline V gene are SGHTA and FQGNSA. V trimming: 5 bases; J trimming: 7 bases; junction bases outside the gene matches: 10. The CDR3, as DNA: TGTGCCAGCAGCCTTAAGGTAGCGGGGGGGCGAAATGAGCAGTTCTTC. Its protein product is CASSLKVAGGRNEQFF.

The genes are TRBV5-1 and TRBJ2-1, with D perhaps matching TRBD2 (7 bases). Germline V CDR1 and CDR2: SGHRS, YFSETQ. V was trimmed by 1 base and J by 7 bases, leaving 21 bases between them. CDR3 size: 17 residues. As DNA, the CDR3 is TGCGCCAGCAGCTTGAGGACCCAAAGGGGGGGGCCGAATGAGCAGTTCTTC. Translating it yields CASSLRTQRGGPNEQFF.

A single count supports this clonotype. This chain connects TRBV5-6 to TRBJ2-7; 8 bases map to TRBD1. Germline V lookup: CDR1 SGHDT, CDR2 YYEEEE. There are 16 residues in the CDR3. V was clipped by 2 bases and J by 3 bases; unmatched bases: 10. The CDR3 region has the DNA TGTGCCAGCAGCTTCGCCCTCGGACAGGGATTCTACGAGCAGTACTTC. This gives the protein CASSFALGQGFYEQYF.

V usage is TRBV7-9 and J usage is TRBJ2-1; D is uncertain. Per the germline V gene, CDR1 is SEHNR and CDR2 is FQNEAQ (reference sequence). The CDR3 has 11 residues. Between the trimmed V and J ends, which lost 5 bases and 10 bases, there was a span of 9 bases. In nucleotides, the CDR3 is TGTGCCAGCAGCCCGGTCTGGGAGCAGTTCTTC. Protein sequence: CASSPVWEQFF.

This chain joins TRBV20-1 and TRBJ1-1; D ambiguous. The CDR3 is 15 residues long. Germline V lookup: CDR1 DFQATT, CDR2 SNEGSKA (reference sequence). Trimming took off 6 bases at V and 4 bases at J, with 21 bases between the two ends. Here the CDR3 DNA reads TGCAGTGCCAGATACACCGCTACGGCGGTCACTGAAGCTTTCTTT. Protein product: CSARYTATAVTEAFF.

This clonotype showed up just a few times. The V and J genes are TRBV3-1 and TRBJ1-4; 7 bases agree with TRBD1. The CDR3 spans 16 residues. Trimming at V came to 3 bases and at J to 0 bases, leaving 4 bases not matched to a gene. Germline V gives CDR1 LGHDT, CDR2 YNNKEL (reference sequence). The CDR3 DNA is TGTGCCAGCAGCCATAGGGGGACAGCAACTAATGAAAAACTGTTTTTT. Translated, it gives CASSHRGTATNEKLFF.

This clonotype was counted only a few times. The rearrangement joins TRBV25-1 to TRBJ2-3, with D tentatively TRBD1 (6 bases). In germline, CDR1 is MGHDK, CDR2 SYGVNS. The CDR3 has 13 amino acids. Trimming cost V 7 bases and J 1 base, with 9 bases left between them. CDR3 in amino acids: CASTGHGTDTQYF. The CDR3 nucleotides are TGTGCCAGCACGGGACACGGCACAGATACGCAGTATTTT. Complete variable domain (other parts from reference TRBV25-1 and TRBJ2-3): EADIYQTPRYLVIGTGKKITLECSQTMGHDKMYWYQQDPGMELHLIHYSYGVNSTEKGDLSSESTVSRIRTEHFPLTLESARPSHTSQYLCASTGHGTDTQYFGPGTRLTVL.